This entry features one TCR beta chain sequence. The junction and the germline gene differ at one end; a read error may be behind it. The sample originates from a study of blood T cell repertoires in COVID-19. The wider study: Collection of acute and convalescent COVID-19 samples took place in the United States, Italy and Spain. The analysed material was cDNA or gDNA that came from T cells, B-cell-depleted T cells, or PBMCs.

As originally analysed: Estimates of nucleated cell counts were drawn from the amplification of reference gene primers. The table came from immunoSEQ multiplex PCR; TCRdb's copy has only in-frame clones and leaves some out. That table is the source of V, J and clone size, and D and trimming were worked out from the DNA. The sample includes hundreds of thousands of clones, approximately 84% seen only once; the top ten take 1.5% to 2%. From germline, CDR1 is MGHRA and CDR2 YSYEKL. The CDR3 length is 15 residues. The origin of this receptor is a woman of 80 years or more with acute or convalescent COVID-19. The material sequenced was peripheral blood. This chain connects TRBV4-1 to TRBJ1-4; TRBD1 aligns across 8 bases. Here the CDR3 DNA reads TGCGCCAGCAGCCAAGAGGTACAGGGGGAGGGTCAATTTATTTTT. It encodes CASSQEVQGEGQFIF.